This TCR beta chain was captured by sequencing in a study of shared clonotypes between healthy human individuals. V was pared by 5 bases and J by 0 bases, with 11 bases between. In germline, CDR1 is LGHNA, CDR2 YNFKEQ. This CDR3 contains 15 residues. The table came from immunoSEQ multiplex PCR; TCRdb's copy has only in-frame clones and leaves some out. The sample contains roughly 2.4 million clones, around 95% of which appear only once. Study-level points and caveats: Sequencing depth was expected to affect clonotype sharing among donors. Several donors held about 5% of naive CD4 clonotypes in common.

About this clone: As yet, its antigen is unknown.

The receptor was derived from a man between 18 and 29 years old in good health. V is TRBV4-2 and J is TRBJ2-1; TRBD2 might be the D (6 bases). Sequences were obtained from naive CD4+ T cells sorted from blood. Subset noted: CD45RA+ positively selected. The CDR3 region is CASSGGSISYNEQFF. CDR3 DNA: TGTGCCAGCAGCGGGGGGTCTATCTCCTACAATGAGCAGTTCTTC.